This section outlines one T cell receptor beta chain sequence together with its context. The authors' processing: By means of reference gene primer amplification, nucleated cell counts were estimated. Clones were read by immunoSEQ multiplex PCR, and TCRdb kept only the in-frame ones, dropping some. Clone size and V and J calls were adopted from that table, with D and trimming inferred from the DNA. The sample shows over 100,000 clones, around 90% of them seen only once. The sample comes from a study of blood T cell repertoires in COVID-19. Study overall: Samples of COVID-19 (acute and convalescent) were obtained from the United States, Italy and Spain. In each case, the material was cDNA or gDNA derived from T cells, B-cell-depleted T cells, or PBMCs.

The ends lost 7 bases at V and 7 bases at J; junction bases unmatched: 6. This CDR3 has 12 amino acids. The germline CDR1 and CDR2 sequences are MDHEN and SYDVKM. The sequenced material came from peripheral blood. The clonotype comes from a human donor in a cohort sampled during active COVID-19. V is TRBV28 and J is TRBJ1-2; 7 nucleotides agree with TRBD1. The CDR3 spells CASIRQGLGYTF. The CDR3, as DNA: TGTGCCAGCATTAGACAGGGTCTTGGCTACACCTTC.